This TCR beta chain was recovered during a study of neurological immune-mediated disorders. General study findings and limits: HTLV-1-associated myelopathy led in TCR clonal expansion, while multiple sclerosis ranked lowest, below healthy controls.

This clonotype was seen ten or more times. Antigen specificity is unknown. TCRdb reprocessed the 5' RACE reads via MiXCR and lists one record per CDR3 protein. Of about 90,000 distinct CDR3 sequences in the sample, over 10% were seen once. The germline V gene encodes CDR1 SGHRS and CDR2 YFSETQ. The CDR3 is 14 residues long. V dropped 0 bases and J dropped 4 bases, with 10 bases sitting between them. As to time point: longitudinal time-point 2. Unsorted libraries were prepared from 2 million PBMCs held at -80 C. The chain uses TRBV5-1 and TRBJ1-2; the D gene is possibly TRBD1 (6 bases). The clonotype was recovered from a female donor with HTLV-1-associated myelopathy (HAM/TSP). Sequencing used PBMCs. The CDR3 DNA reads TGCGCCAGCAGCTTGGGACAGGAGGTCTATGGCTACACCTTC. Its translation is CASSLGQEVYGYTF.